Following are 4 T cell receptor beta chains from one sample sequenced in a study of shared clonotypes between healthy human individuals. The data were produced by immunoSEQ multiplex PCR, yet TCRdb's version contains in-frame clones alone and is incomplete. Among around 690,000 clones listed, 80% to 95% were seen once. Sequences were obtained from memory CD8+ T cells from PBMCs. Sample subset: CD45RO+ cells pooled with CCR7-negative TemRA cells. The origin of the receptors is a man aged 18 to 35 in good health. Some clones in this sample may be carry-over from other donors' samples.

V gene TRBV19 combines with J gene TRBJ2-3, with TRBD1 matching over 10 bases. This CDR3 has 15 residues. Germline V lookup: CDR1 LNHDA, CDR2 SQIVND (reference sequence). Trimming cost V 5 bases and J 7 bases; bases outside gene matches: 9. The CDR3 sequence is CASSPGQGLWYTQYF. In DNA, the CDR3 is TGTGCCAGTAGTCCGGGACAGGGGCTATGGTATACGCAGTATTTT. The full variable domain, rest sourced from reference TRBV19 and TRBJ2-3, is DGGITQSPKYLFRKEGQNVTLSCEQNLNHDAMYWYRQDPGQGLRLIYYSQIVNDFQKGDIAEGYSVSREKKESFPLTVTSAQKNPTAFYLCASSPGQGLWYTQYFGPGTRLTVL.

The rearrangement links TRBV19 to TRBJ2-6; D not resolved. V lost 3 bases to trimming and J lost 0 bases, with 9 bases between them. CDR1 is LNHDA and CDR2 is SQIVND in the germline V gene (reference sequence). The CDR3 sequence is 16 residues long. The CDR3 is CASSIPNYSGANVLTF. The CDR3 DNA reads as TGTGCCAGTAGTATCCCCAACTACTCTGGGGCCAACGTCCTGACTTTC.

The chain combines TRBV27 with TRBJ2-1; 14 bases map to TRBD2. From germline, CDR1 is MNHEY and CDR2 SMNVEV (reference sequence). Trimming took 7 bases from V and 4 from J; bases not matched to a gene: 24. This CDR3 is built from 22 residues. CDR3 sequence reads: CASKGQFGLDGGLAGGYNEQFF. Here the CDR3 DNA reads TGTGCCAGCAAAGGACAGTTTGGTTTAGACGGTGGACTAGCGGGAGGATACAATGAGCAGTTCTTC.

Here the CDR3 reads CAGGIETDTQETQYF. The CDR3 DNA sequence: TGTGCCGGCGGAATAGAAACAGATACCCAAGAGACCCAGTACTTC. The rearrangement uses TRBV7-9 and TRBJ2-5; no clear D gene. The length of the CDR3 is 15 residues. Germline CDR1 SEHNR, CDR2 FQNEAQ (reference sequence). V gave up 11 bases and J gave up 1 base, with 20 bases separating them.